These 6 T cell receptor beta chains were all obtained from the same sample, sequenced in a study of blood T cells in healthy people across ages. Sample-barcoded 5' priming and a J-beta primer mix drove a second PCR of roughly 6 to 12 cycles. A single record per CDR3 protein comes from TCRdb applying MiXCR to the 5' RACE reads. The table shows about 1.6 million distinct CDR3 sequences, with roughly 32% occurring only once. Sample: blood. The receptors derive from a woman in her twenties or thirties in good health.

This chain uses TRBV19 with TRBJ2-4; weak D call: TRBD1 (6 bases). The DNA end is a closer match to TRBJ2-7, so the J assignment may be wrong. This CDR3 is 15 amino acids long. From germline, CDR1 is LNHDA and CDR2 SQIVND (reference sequence). In DNA form, the CDR3 reads TGTGCCAGTAGTACCCGGGACACCCTAGGATACGAGCAGTACTTC. Protein: CASSTRDTLGYEQYF.

This chain links TRBV20-1 with TRBJ2-7; 7 bases are shared with TRBD1. CDR3 size: 15 residues. CDR1 is DFQATT, CDR2 SNEGSKA, per germline (reference sequence). J was trimmed by 4 bases and V by 6 bases; bases with no gene match: 15. The CDR3 loop reads CSAGPGQQHSYEQYF. The CDR3 DNA reads as TGCAGTGCGGGCCCGGGACAGCAGCACTCATACGAGCAGTACTTC.

This clonotype was counted many times. The chain is built from TRBV20-1 and TRBJ2-7; 14 nucleotides match TRBD2. The V gene end was trimmed by 4 bases and the J gene end by 4 bases; junction bases not matched to a gene: 3. Germline V gene data show CDR1 as DFQATT and CDR2 as SNEGSKA (reference sequence). The CDR3 runs to 14 residues. In DNA, the CDR3 is TGCAGTGCTAAGGGACTAGCGGGAGATTACGAGCAGTACTTC. Residues: CSAKGLAGDYEQYF.

At least ten counts were recorded for this clonotype. The chain is built from TRBV12-3 or TRBV12-4 and TRBJ1-1; D might be TRBD1 (5 bases). The V and J ends lost 1 base and 8 bases respectively, with 8 bases between them. CDR3 size: 12 residues. Here the CDR3 reads CASSLGTPEAFF. The CDR3 DNA is TGTGCCAGCAGTTTAGGGACACCAGAAGCTTTCTTT.

The chain combines TRBV5-1 with TRBJ2-3, with TRBD2 identical over 10 bases. This CDR3 has 18 amino acids. V shed 0 bases, J shed 6 bases, and the junction held 13 bases outside the gene matches. Germline lookup yields CDR1 SGHRS and CDR2 YFSETQ. CDR3 DNA sequence: TGCGCCAGCAGCTTGGGGCGGACTAGCGGTGAATTGGCTGATACGCAGTATTTT. Its translation is CASSLGRTSGELADTQYF.

This clonotype was detected only a few times. The J gene is TRBJ1-4, the V gene TRBV14; no definite D call. The V and J ends lost 0 bases and 10 bases respectively, with 18 bases between them. Germline assignment: CDR1 SGHDN and CDR2 FVKESK. The CDR3 is 16 residues long. The CDR3 loop reads CASSQEVGGKKGKLFF. The DNA for the CDR3 is TGTGCCAGCAGCCAAGAAGTTGGAGGGAAAAAGGGAAAACTGTTTTTT.